This passage covers 32 T cell receptor beta chains from one sample sequenced in a study of OX40 agonist ivuxolimab in advanced cancers. Profiled with immunoSEQ multiplex PCR; TCRdb holds only in-frame clones, not every one. This sample yields roughly 12,000 clones, of which 80% to 95% are seen a single time; over 65% belongs to the top ten. Sequences were derived from CD4+ or CD8+ T cells sorted from blood, sampled in a trial of the OX40 agonist ivuxolimab. The origin of the receptors is an adult with an advanced solid tumor such as melanoma, head and neck, liver or kidney cancer.

The genes are TRBV7-9 and TRBJ2-4; D remains unclear. The CDR3 has 13 amino acids. The germline V and J ends were trimmed by 5 bases and 3 bases, with 8 bases remaining between them. Germline V gives CDR1 SEHNR, CDR2 FQNEAQ (reference sequence). CDR3 DNA sequence: TGTGCCAGCAGCCCTCCCGTCAAAAACATTCAGTACTTC. Translating gives CASSPPVKNIQYF.

The rearrangement links TRBV6-5 to TRBJ2-3; D is undetermined. This CDR3 has 15 residues. Trimming removed 6 bases at V and 0 bases at J, with 13 bases between. Germline loops: CDR1 MNHEY, CDR2 SVGAGI. The CDR3 DNA follows: TGTGCCAGCAGCCTAGGCCTAACTAGCACAGATACGCAGTATTTT. Encoded protein: CASSLGLTSTDTQYF.

The V call is TRBV6-1, the J call TRBJ2-7; a possible D gene is TRBD2 (5 bases). V was clipped by 10 bases and J by 3 bases, with 22 bases between them. Germline values: CDR1 MNHNS, CDR2 SASEGT. The CDR3 extends over 15 amino acids. CDR3: CATSPLWGELYEQYF. CDR3 in DNA: TGTGCCACTTCCCCCTTGTGGGGAGAACTCTACGAGCAGTACTTC.

The chain combines TRBV21-1 with TRBJ1-4. TRBV21-1 is annotated as a pseudogene. The CDR3 has 13 amino acids. In DNA form, the CDR3 reads TGTGCCAGCAGCTCTAGACCCGGGGAAAAACTGTTTTTT. This encodes CASSSRPGEKLFF.

The chain combines TRBV7-9 with TRBJ2-5, with 10 bases matching TRBD1. CDR1 is SEHNR, CDR2 FQNEAQ, per germline (reference sequence). The CDR3 has 14 amino acids. The junction had 3 bases not matched to a gene; V was cut back by 4 bases and J by 4 bases. The CDR3 protein is CASSSRTGGETQYF. CDR3 DNA: TGTGCCAGCAGCTCACGGACAGGGGGAGAGACCCAGTACTTC. The complete variable domain, with remaining parts taken from reference TRBV7-9 and TRBJ2-5, reads DTGVSQNPRHKITKRGQNVTFRCDPISEHNRLYWYRQTLGQGPEFLTYFQNEAQLEKSRLLSDRFSAERPKGSFSTLEIQRTEQGDSAMYLCASSSRTGGETQYFGPGTRLLVL.

This rearrangement joins TRBV30 to TRBJ2-2; D perhaps matches TRBD1 (6 bases). The germline gives CDR1 GTSNPN, CDR2 SVGIG (reference sequence). The CDR3 consists of 14 residues. V gave up 2 bases and J gave up 3 bases, with 10 bases separating them. The DNA of the CDR3 is TGTGCCTGGAGTACGGGACATTACACCGGGGAGCTGTTTTTT. Translating it yields CAWSTGHYTGELFF.

The CDR3 protein is CASRTGTNTEAFF. CDR3 bases: TGTGCCAGCAGGACGGGTACGAACACTGAAGCTTTCTTT. The V call is TRBV6-5, the J call TRBJ1-1; no definite D call. The CDR3 consists of 13 residues. CDR1 and CDR2 from the germline V gene are MNHEY and SVGAGI. The ends were cut back, 6 bases at V and 1 base at J, with 9 bases in the middle.

This sequence joins TRBV19 and TRBJ1-2; D remains unclear. The length of the CDR3 is 11 residues. Germline V lookup: CDR1 LNHDA, CDR2 SQIVND (reference sequence). The V and J ends lost 10 bases and 8 bases respectively, with 14 bases between them. The CDR3 sequence: CATLRAGGYTF. CDR3 bases: TGTGCCACTCTCCGGGCGGGAGGCTACACCTTC.

V usage is TRBV4-1 and J usage is TRBJ2-5; the D gene is possibly TRBD1 (5 bases). The germline V gene has CDR1 MGHRA and CDR2 YSYEKL. V was pared by 2 bases and J by 7 bases, with 5 bases between. The CDR3 runs to 11 residues. In DNA, the CDR3 is TGCGCCAGCAGCCAACAGGGGACCCAGTACTTC. Translating gives CASSQQGTQYF.

The rearrangement uses TRBV27 and TRBJ2-7, with D unclear. Germline values: CDR1 MNHEY, CDR2 SMNVEV (reference sequence). V was shortened by 2 bases and J by 0 bases, with 8 bases between the two germline ends. The CDR3 consists of 14 residues. CDR3 DNA: TGTGCCAGCAGTTTAAGGCAGTTCTCCTACGAGCAGTACTTC. This gives the protein CASSLRQFSYEQYF.

This chain joins TRBV27 and TRBJ2-7; TRBD1 aligns across 7 bases. Germline CDR1 MNHEY, CDR2 SMNVEV (reference sequence). This CDR3 is 14 amino acids long. V shed 5 bases, J shed 4 bases, and the junction held 8 bases outside the gene matches. CDR3 bases: TGTGCCAGCAGTCCGGGACAGTACGGTTACGAGCAGTACTTC. Its translation: CASSPGQYGYEQYF.

CDR3 DNA sequence: TGTGCTAGTGGTTTCCCTCCCGGGACTAGAGGTTCCTATGAGCAGTTCTTC. Translation: CASGFPPGTRGSYEQFF. This chain links TRBV12-5 with TRBJ2-1; 8 nucleotides align to TRBD2. Germline V gene sequence: CDR1 LGHNT, CDR2 FRNRAP. V shed 3 bases, J shed 8 bases, and the junction held 15 bases outside the gene matches. CDR3 size: 17 residues. Full variable domain (outside the CDR3, taken from reference TRBV12-5 and TRBJ2-1): DARVTQTPRHKVTEMGQEVTMRCQPILGHNTVFWYRQTMMQGLELLAYFRNRAPLDDSGMPKDRFSAEMPDATLATLKIQPSEPRDSAVYFCASGFPPGTRGSYEQFFGPGTRLTVL.

This chain uses TRBV19 with TRBJ2-7, with 7 bases matching TRBD1. CDR3 length equals 13 residues. V lost 6 bases to trimming and J lost 7 bases; unmatched junction nucleotides: 9. Germline CDR1 reads LNHDA; CDR2 reads SQIVND (reference sequence). Written as DNA, the CDR3 is TGTGCCAGTAGGGAAGACAGGGCGAGTGAGCAGTACTTC. Protein product: CASREDRASEQYF. Full variable domain (missing parts from reference TRBV19 and TRBJ2-7): DGGITQSPKYLFRKEGQNVTLSCEQNLNHDAMYWYRQDPGQGLRLIYYSQIVNDFQKGDIAEGYSVSREKKESFPLTVTSAQKNPTAFYLCASREDRASEQYFGPGTRLTVT.

J is TRBJ2-5 and V is TRBV6-5; no clear D. Germline assignment: CDR1 MNHEY and CDR2 SVGAGI. This CDR3 is 11 amino acids long. V was shortened by 2 bases and J by 5 bases, with 3 bases between the two germline ends. The CDR3 coding sequence is TGTGCCAGCAGTTACGCGGAGACCCAGTACTTC. It codes for CASSYAETQYF.

CDR3 coding DNA: TGTGCCAGCAGCTTACAGGAGGGGGGCAGAGGCTACGAGCAGTACTTC. Its protein is CASSLQEGGRGYEQYF. This chain uses TRBV7-3 with TRBJ2-7; D could derive from TRBD1 or TRBD2 (6 bases each). The CDR3 covers 16 residues. Germline V gives CDR1 SGHTA, CDR2 FQGTGA. V was clipped by 2 bases and J by 3 bases, with 17 bases between them.

This chain connects TRBV13 to TRBJ1-4; 8 positions match TRBD1. With V trimmed by 3 bases and J by 6 bases, 9 bases remained unmatched. Germline V gene sequence: CDR1 PRHDT, CDR2 FYEKMQ (reference sequence). The CDR3 runs to 16 residues. CDR3 sequence (DNA): TGTGCCAGCAGCTTCGAACCGGGACAGGAGGATGAAAAACTGTTTTTT. It specifies CASSFEPGQEDEKLFF.

The rearrangement uses TRBV4-1 and TRBJ1-6; 8 bases map to TRBD1. Germline V gene sequence: CDR1 MGHRA, CDR2 YSYEKL. The CDR3 is 15 amino acids. Trimming removed 1 base from V and 7 bases from J; junction bases left unmatched: 3. The chain's CDR3 is CASSQGTGMNSPLHF. The DNA for the CDR3 is TGCGCCAGCAGCCAAGGGACAGGGATGAATTCACCCCTCCACTTT.

This chain uses TRBV5-4 with TRBJ2-3; D perhaps matches TRBD2 (5 bases). With 0 bases removed from V and 2 bases from J, the gap between germline ends came to 10 bases. Germline lookup yields CDR1 SGHNT and CDR2 YYREEE (reference sequence). This CDR3 region has 15 residues. The CDR3 sequence: CASSLASRLTDTQYF. The CDR3, as DNA: TGTGCCAGCAGCTTGGCTAGCCGACTCACAGATACGCAGTATTTT.

The chain uses TRBV5-1 and TRBJ2-5; 7 bases line up with TRBD1. The DNA end is a closer match to TRBJ2-7, so the J assignment may be wrong. Germline V CDR1 and CDR2: SGHRS, YFSETQ. CDR3 length: 14 amino acids. CDR3 sequence: CASSLGDSSYEQYF. CDR3 coding DNA: TGCGCCAGCAGCTTGGGGGACAGCTCCTACGAGCAGTACTTC.

This clone occurred a few times. The identical CDR3 is also encoded by other nucleotide sequences in the sample. The V gene is TRBV2, the J gene TRBJ2-1, with D uncertain. Trimming took off 0 bases at V and 0 bases at J, with 9 bases between the two ends. CDR3 size: 16 residues. The germline CDR1 and CDR2 sequences are SNHLY and FYNNEI. This CDR3 is CASSEAEPSSYNEQFF. DNA for the CDR3: TGTGCCAGCAGTGAAGCGGAACCTAGCTCCTACAATGAGCAGTTCTTC.

The rearrangement links TRBV12-5 to TRBJ2-1; perhaps TRBD1 as D (6 bases). Germline V gives CDR1 LGHNT, CDR2 FRNRAP. V was cut by 3 bases and J by 5 bases, with 8 bases left in between. This CDR3 contains 13 residues. This CDR3 reads CASGLGQNNEQFF. The CDR3 DNA is TGTGCTAGTGGTTTAGGACAGAACAATGAGCAGTTCTTC.

The gene calls are TRBV10-3 and TRBJ1-1; tentatively, D is TRBD1 (6 bases). Deletions cut 2 bases from V and 4 bases from J, with 14 bases between. Germline CDR1 ENHRY, CDR2 SYGVKD. The CDR3 has 15 amino acids. CDR3 loop: CAISEGPGGGTEAFF. The CDR3, as DNA: TGTGCCATCAGTGAGGGCCCTGGAGGGGGCACTGAAGCTTTCTTT.

The rearrangement joins TRBV5-1 to TRBJ1-3; D possibly corresponds to TRBD1 (6 bases). The CDR3 sequence is 17 residues long. Germline V gives CDR1 SGHRS, CDR2 YFSETQ. V was pared by 4 bases and J by 4 bases, with 21 bases between. The CDR3 DNA follows: TGCGCCAGCAGCCCAACCGGGACACGATCAATCGGAAACACCATATATTTT. This translates into CASSPTGTRSIGNTIYF.

The V call is TRBV4-1, the J call TRBJ2-3; TRBD2 agrees at 7 bases. The ends lost 1 base at V and 6 bases at J; junction bases unmatched: 7. Germline V gene data show CDR1 as MGHRA and CDR2 as YSYEKL. The CDR3 totals 15 residues. The CDR3 region is CASSQVWISGDTQYF. The CDR3 DNA is TGCGCCAGCAGCCAAGTTTGGATTAGCGGGGATACGCAGTATTTT.

The genes are TRBV2 and TRBJ1-1, with D unresolved. V lost 5 bases, J lost 0 bases, and 7 bases lay in between. Germline V gene lookup returns CDR1 SNHLY and CDR2 FYNNEI. There are 13 residues in the CDR3. The CDR3 sequence is CASSYSMNTEAFF. Written as DNA, the CDR3 is TGTGCCAGCAGTTACTCGATGAACACTGAAGCTTTCTTT.

The rearrangement joins TRBV15 to TRBJ1-2; perhaps TRBD1 as D (6 bases). Trimming shortened V by 1 base and J by 8 bases, and 26 bases separated the two germline ends. This CDR3 is 18 amino acids long. Germline CDR1 LNHNV, CDR2 YYDKDF (reference sequence). The CDR3 region has the DNA TGTGCCACCAGCAGAGGCGGTGCTGGCCCCAGCGGGGGCTACGGCTACACCTTC. This sequence encodes CATSRGGAGPSGGYGYTF.

This sequence joins TRBV10-2 and TRBJ2-7, with a tentative D call TRBD1 (6 bases). This CDR3 has 14 residues. Trimming shortened V by 8 bases and J by 2 bases, and 16 bases separated the two germline ends. The germline V gene has CDR1 WSHSY and CDR2 SAAADI. In DNA form, the CDR3 reads TGCGCCAGCGGCACAGGGCCGATTCCCTACGAGCAGTACTTC. Its translation is CASGTGPIPYEQYF.

This clone was seen a few times. This chain links TRBV2 with TRBJ2-3; a weak D match, TRBD1 (5 bases). This CDR3 comprises 15 residues. Trimming took off 2 bases at V and 3 bases at J, with 12 bases between the two ends. Germline V gene sequence: CDR1 SNHLY, CDR2 FYNNEI. CDR3 in DNA: TGTGCCAGCAGTGAAACAGTCAGGGTGACAGATACGCAGTATTTT. Translation gives CASSETVRVTDTQYF.

The chain uses TRBV6-4 and TRBJ2-1; 14 bases are shared with TRBD2. Unmatched junction bases numbered 6, after V lost 5 bases and J lost 6 bases. This CDR3 is built from 16 residues. Looked up from germline, CDR1 is MRHNA and CDR2 is SNTAGT. CDR3 amino acids: CASSPTGTSGSNEQFF. In DNA, the CDR3 is TGTGCCAGCAGTCCCACCGGGACTAGCGGGAGCAATGAGCAGTTCTTC.

The V and J genes are TRBV19 and TRBJ2-1; D gene ambiguous. In germline, CDR1 is LNHDA, CDR2 SQIVND (reference sequence). Deletions cut 5 bases from V and 3 bases from J, with 11 bases between. The CDR3 contains 14 residues. CDR3: CASSWWDDYNEQFF. CDR3 DNA sequence: TGTGCCAGTAGTTGGTGGGATGACTACAATGAGCAGTTCTTC.

V usage is TRBV7-9 and J usage is TRBJ2-1; D may be TRBD1 or TRBD2 (5 bases each). The V gene lost 5 bases and the J gene lost 0 bases, with 17 bases spanning the gap. This CDR3 is 17 amino acids long. The germline V gene has CDR1 SEHNR and CDR2 FQNEAQ (reference sequence). The CDR3 is CASSLPNRGPSYNEQFF. The CDR3 DNA reads as TGTGCCAGCAGCCTCCCCAATCGGGGCCCCTCCTACAATGAGCAGTTCTTC.

This clone is a singleton in its sample. The chain uses TRBV19 and TRBJ2-2, with 7 bases that match TRBD2. The CDR3 has 14 amino acids. Germline V CDR1 and CDR2: LNHDA, SQIVND (reference sequence). With 6 bases clipped from V and 7 bases from J, the junction kept 8 bases outside the gene matches. CDR3 DNA: TGTGCCAGTAGCCCGCGGGAGAGGGGCGGGGAGCTGTTTTTT. It encodes CASSPRERGGELFF.